This T cell receptor (beta chain) was sequenced during a study of PD-1 blockade in mismatch repair-deficient tumors. This clone has only a few counts. The data were produced by immunoSEQ multiplex PCR, yet TCRdb's version contains in-frame clones alone and is incomplete. This sample has tens of thousands of clones, with approximately 84% found just once. The V end lost 3 bases, the J end lost 0 bases, and 9 bases lay between the germline ends. The CDR3 runs to 15 residues. The germline gives CDR1 LNHDA, CDR2 SQIVND (reference sequence). A few pembrolizumab responders had their TCRs sequenced. The specimen comprised peripheral blood, sampled 20 weeks after starting pembrolizumab. V gene TRBV19 combines with J gene TRBJ1-3; no firm D call. The sequence derives from an adult with mismatch repair-deficient cancer. The chain's CDR3 is CASSMSSVSGNTIYF. As DNA, the CDR3 is TGTGCCAGTAGTATGAGCTCGGTCTCTGGAAACACCATATATTTT.